This entry is about one T cell receptor (beta chain). Its cognate antigen is unknown. Germline V gene data show CDR1 as SGHRS and CDR2 as YFSETQ. V lost 3 bases, J lost 7 bases, and 5 bases stayed unmatched. This CDR3 has 14 residues. This sample is drawn from a study of post-analysis software for immune sequencing data. The library was made from cDNA and included unique molecular identifiers. One entry per CDR3 protein, called by TCRdb with MiXCR from the PCR reads. The sample shows about 540,000 distinct CDR3 sequences, under 40% of them seen only once. General study results and limits: There were about five TRBV segments more frequent in patients than controls, and TRBV5-6, TRBV5-1 and TRBV20-1 were among them.

Sequenced: blood. The J gene is TRBJ2-7, the V gene TRBV5-1, with 12 bases aligning to TRBD2. This receptor was obtained from a girl aged 2 to 17 with multiple sclerosis. CDR3 region: CASSSSGGVNEQYF. The DNA for the CDR3 is TGCGCCAGCAGCTCTAGCGGGGGGGTCAATGAGCAGTACTTC.